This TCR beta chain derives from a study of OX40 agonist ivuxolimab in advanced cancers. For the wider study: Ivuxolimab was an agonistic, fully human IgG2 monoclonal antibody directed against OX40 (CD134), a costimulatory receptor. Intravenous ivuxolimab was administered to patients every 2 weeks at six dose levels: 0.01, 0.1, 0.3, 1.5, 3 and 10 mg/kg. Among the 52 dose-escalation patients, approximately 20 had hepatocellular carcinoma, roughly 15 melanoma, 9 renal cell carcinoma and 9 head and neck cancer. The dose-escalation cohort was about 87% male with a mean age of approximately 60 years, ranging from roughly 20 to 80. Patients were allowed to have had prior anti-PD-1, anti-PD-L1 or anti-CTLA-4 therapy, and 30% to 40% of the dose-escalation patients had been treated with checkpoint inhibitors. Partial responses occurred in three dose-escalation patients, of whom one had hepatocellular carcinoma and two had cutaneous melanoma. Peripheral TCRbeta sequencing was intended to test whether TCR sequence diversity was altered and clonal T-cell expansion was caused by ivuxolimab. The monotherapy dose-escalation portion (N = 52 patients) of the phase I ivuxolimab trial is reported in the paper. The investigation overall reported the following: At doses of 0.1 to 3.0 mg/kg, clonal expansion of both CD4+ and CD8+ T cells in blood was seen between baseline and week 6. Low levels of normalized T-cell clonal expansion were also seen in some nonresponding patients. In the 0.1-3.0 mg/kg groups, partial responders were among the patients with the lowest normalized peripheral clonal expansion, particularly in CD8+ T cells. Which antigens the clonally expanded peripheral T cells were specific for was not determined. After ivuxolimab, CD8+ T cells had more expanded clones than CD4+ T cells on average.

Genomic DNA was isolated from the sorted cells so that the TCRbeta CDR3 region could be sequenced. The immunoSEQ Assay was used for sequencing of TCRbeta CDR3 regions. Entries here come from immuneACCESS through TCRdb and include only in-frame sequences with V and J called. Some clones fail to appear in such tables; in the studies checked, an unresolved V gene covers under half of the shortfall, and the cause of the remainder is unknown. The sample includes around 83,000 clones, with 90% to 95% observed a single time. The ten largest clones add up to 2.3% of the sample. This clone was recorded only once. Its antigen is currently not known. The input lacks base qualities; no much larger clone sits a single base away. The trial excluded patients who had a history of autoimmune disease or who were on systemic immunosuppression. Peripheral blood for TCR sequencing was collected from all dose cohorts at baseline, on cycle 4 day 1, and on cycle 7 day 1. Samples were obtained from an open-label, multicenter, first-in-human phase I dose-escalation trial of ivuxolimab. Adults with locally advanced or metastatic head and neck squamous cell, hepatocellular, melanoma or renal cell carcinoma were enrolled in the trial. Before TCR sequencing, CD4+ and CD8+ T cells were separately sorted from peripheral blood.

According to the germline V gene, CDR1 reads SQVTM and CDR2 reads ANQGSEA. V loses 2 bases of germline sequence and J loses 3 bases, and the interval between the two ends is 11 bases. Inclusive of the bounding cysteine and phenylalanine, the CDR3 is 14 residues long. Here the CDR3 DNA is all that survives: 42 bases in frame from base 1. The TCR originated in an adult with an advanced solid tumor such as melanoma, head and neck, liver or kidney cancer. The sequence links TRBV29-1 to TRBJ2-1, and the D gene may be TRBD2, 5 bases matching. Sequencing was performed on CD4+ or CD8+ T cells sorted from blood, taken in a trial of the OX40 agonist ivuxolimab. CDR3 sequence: CSVESRTGYNEQFF. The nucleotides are TGCAGCGTTGAAAGCCGGACTGGCTACAATGAGCAGTTCTTC.